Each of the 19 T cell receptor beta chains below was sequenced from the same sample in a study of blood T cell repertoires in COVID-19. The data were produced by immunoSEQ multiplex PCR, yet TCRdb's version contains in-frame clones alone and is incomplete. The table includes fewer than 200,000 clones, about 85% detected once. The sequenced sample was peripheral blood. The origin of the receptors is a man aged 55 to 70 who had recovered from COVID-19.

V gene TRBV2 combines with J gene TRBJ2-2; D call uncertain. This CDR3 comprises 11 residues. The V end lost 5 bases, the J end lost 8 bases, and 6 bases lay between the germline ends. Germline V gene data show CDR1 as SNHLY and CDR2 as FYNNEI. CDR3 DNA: TGTGCCAGCAGTACAGAGGGGGAGCTGTTTTTT. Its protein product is CASSTEGELFF.

The CDR3 reads CASSPGLMGTEAFF. DNA for the CDR3: TGTGCCAGCTCACCGGGGCTAATGGGGACTGAAGCTTTCTTT. V is TRBV18 and J is TRBJ1-1; D may be TRBD1 (5 bases). Trimming cost V 3 bases and J 5 bases, with 13 bases left between them. CDR1 and CDR2 from the germline V gene are KGHSH and LQKENI. The CDR3 has 14 residues.

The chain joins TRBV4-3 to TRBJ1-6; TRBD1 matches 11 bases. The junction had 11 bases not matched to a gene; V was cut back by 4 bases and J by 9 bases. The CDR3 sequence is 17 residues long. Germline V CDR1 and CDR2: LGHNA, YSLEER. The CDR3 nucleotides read TGCGCCAGCAGCCTATCGCCGGCGGGACAGGGGGTTTCACCCCTCCACTTT. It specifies CASSLSPAGQGVSPLHF.

CDR3 nucleotide sequence: TGCGCCAGCAGCTGGGACTTAGGTGAAAAACTGTTTTTT. As protein: CASSWDLGEKLFF. The rearrangement joins TRBV5-1 to TRBJ1-4; perhaps TRBD1 as D (5 bases). The germline gives CDR1 SGHRS, CDR2 YFSETQ. The V end lost 3 bases, the J end lost 7 bases, and 10 bases lay between the germline ends. The CDR3 is made up of 13 amino acids. Based on the CDR3 plus reference TRBV5-1 and TRBJ1-4, the full variable domain is KAGVTQTPRYLIKTRGQQVTLSCSPISGHRSVSWYQQTPGQGLQFLFEYFSETQRNKGNFPGRFSGRQFSNSRSEMNVSTLELGDSALYLCASSWDLGEKLFFGSGTQLSVL.

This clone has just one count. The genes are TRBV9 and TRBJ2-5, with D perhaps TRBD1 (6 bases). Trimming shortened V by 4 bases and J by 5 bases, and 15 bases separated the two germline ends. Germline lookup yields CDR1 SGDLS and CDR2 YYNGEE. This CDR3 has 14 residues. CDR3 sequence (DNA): TGTGCCAGCAGCCCCGGGACATCCCGGGAGACCCAGTACTTC. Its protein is CASSPGTSRETQYF.

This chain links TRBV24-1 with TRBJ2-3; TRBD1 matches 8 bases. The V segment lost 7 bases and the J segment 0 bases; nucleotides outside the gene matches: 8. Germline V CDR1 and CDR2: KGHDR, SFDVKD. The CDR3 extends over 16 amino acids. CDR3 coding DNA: TGTGCCACCAGCCAAAGCAGGGGGCTTAGCACAGATACGCAGTATTTT. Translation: CATSQSRGLSTDTQYF.

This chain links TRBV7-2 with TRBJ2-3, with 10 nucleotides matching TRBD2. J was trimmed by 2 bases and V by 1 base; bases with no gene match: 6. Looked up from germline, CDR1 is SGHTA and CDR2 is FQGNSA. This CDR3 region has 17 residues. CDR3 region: CASSLGVTSGATDTQYF. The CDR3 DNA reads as TGTGCCAGCAGCTTAGGGGTCACTAGCGGGGCCACAGATACGCAGTATTTT.

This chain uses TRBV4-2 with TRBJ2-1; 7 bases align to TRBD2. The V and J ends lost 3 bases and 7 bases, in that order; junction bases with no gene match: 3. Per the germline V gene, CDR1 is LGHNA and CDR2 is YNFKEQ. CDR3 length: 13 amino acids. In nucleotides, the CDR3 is TGTGCCAGCAGCCACCGACTAGCTAATGAGCAGTTCTTC. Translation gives CASSHRLANEQFF.

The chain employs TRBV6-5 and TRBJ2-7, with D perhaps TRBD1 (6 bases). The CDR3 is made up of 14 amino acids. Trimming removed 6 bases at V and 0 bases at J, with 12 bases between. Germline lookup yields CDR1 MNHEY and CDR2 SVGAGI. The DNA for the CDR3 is TGTGCCAGCAGGGGTTACAGGGACTCCTACGAGCAGTACTTC. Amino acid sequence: CASRGYRDSYEQYF.

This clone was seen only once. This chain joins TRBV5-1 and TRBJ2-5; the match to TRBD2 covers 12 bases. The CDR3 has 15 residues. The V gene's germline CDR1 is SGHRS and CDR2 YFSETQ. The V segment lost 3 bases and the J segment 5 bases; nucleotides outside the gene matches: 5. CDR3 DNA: TGCGCCAGCAGCTCGACTAGCGGGGGCTGGGAGACCCAGTACTTC. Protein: CASSSTSGGWETQYF.

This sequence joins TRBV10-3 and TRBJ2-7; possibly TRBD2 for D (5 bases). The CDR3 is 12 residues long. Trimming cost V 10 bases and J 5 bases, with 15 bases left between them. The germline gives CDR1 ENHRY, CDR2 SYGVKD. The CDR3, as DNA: TGTGCCACCACCGGGGTTAAGGACGAGCAGTACTTC. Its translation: CATTGVKDEQYF.

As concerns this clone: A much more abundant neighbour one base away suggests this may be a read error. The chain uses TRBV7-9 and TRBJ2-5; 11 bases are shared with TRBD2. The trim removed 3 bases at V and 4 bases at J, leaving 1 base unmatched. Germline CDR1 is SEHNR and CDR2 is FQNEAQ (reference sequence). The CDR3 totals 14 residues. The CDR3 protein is CASSLLAGGETQYF. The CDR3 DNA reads TGTGCCAGCAGCTTGCTAGCGGGGGGAGAGACCCAGTACTTC.

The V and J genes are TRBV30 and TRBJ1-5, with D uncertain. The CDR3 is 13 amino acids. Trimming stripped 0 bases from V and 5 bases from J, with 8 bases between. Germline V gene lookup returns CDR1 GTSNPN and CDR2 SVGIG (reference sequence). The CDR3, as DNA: TGTGCCTGGAGTGTACAATTGGATCAGCCCCAGCATTTT. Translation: CAWSVQLDQPQHF.

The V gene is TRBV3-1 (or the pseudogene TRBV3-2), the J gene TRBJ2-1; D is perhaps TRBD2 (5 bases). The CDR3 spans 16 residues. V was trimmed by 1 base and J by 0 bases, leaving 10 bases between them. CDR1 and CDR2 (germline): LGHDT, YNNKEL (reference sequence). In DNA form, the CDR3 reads TGTGCCAGCAGCCAAGGAATCAGCGGCTCCTACAATGAGCAGTTCTTC. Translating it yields CASSQGISGSYNEQFF.

CDR3 coding DNA: TGTGCCAGCAGTAGGGGCCCCGGGGAGGCTGAAGCTTTCTTT. Protein: CASSRGPGEAEAFF. The J gene is TRBJ1-1, the V gene TRBV6-1; weak D call: TRBD1 (5 bases). Per the germline V gene, CDR1 is MNHNS and CDR2 is SASEGT. With 5 bases removed from V and 6 bases from J, the gap between germline ends came to 16 bases. The CDR3 has 14 amino acids.

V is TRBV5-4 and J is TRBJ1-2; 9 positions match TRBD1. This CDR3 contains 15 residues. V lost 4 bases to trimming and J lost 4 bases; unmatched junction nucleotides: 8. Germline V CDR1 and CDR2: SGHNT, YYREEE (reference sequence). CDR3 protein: CASSLISDRGYGYTF. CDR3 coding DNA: TGTGCCAGCAGCCTAATCTCGGACAGGGGCTATGGCTACACCTTC.

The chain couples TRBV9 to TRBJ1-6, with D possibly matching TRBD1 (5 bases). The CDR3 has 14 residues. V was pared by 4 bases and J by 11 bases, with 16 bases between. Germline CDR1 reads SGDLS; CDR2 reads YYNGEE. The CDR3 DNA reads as TGTGCCAGCAGCCCTCCCGACCCACAGGCACCCCTCCACTTT. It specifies CASSPPDPQAPLHF.

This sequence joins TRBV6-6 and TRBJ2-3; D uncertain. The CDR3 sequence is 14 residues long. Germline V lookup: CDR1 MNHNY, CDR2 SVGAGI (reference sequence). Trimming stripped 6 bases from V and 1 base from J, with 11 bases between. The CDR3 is CASRFKRGTDTQYF. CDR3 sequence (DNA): TGTGCCAGCAGGTTCAAACGGGGCACAGATACGCAGTATTTT.

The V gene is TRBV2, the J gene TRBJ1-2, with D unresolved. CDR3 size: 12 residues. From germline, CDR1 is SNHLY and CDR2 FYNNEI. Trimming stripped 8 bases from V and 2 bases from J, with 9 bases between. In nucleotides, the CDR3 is TGTGCCAGCGGCCAGGCAAACTATGGCTACACCTTC. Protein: CASGQANYGYTF.